This T cell receptor (beta chain) was captured in a study of CD4 T cells in relation to SARS-CoV-2 and coronaviruses. General study points: SARS-CoV-2-driven expansion was significantly weaker in crossreactive than monoreactive clones. No crossreactivity against non-spike viral proteins was tested here.

Comments on this clone: Its specificity is unknown.

V was clipped by 3 bases and J by 14 bases; unmatched bases: 4. The CDR3 has 13 residues. The germline CDR1 and CDR2 sequences are ENHRY and SYGVKD. Sequenced by immunoSEQ multiplex PCR; TCRdb stores in-frame clones only, minus some. The data hold around 16,000 clones, with roughly 78% observed a single time. CD4+ T cells from unexposed donors were obtained before the COVID-19 pandemic (2011-2018). Isolation of CD4+ T cells took place after about eleven days in culture. Unexposed-donor CD4+ T cells were probed with SARS-CoV-2 S/N and four cold-coronavirus spikes, cells permitting. Sequencing was done on a sample of CD4+ T cells from PBMCs, cultured in vitro. V usage is TRBV10-3 and J usage is TRBJ2-1; 13 bases align to TRBD2. This clonotype originated in a human donor in good health. CDR3 bases: TGTGCCATCAGTGACCCCGGACTAGCGGGAGAGTTCTTC. It specifies CAISDPGLAGEFF.